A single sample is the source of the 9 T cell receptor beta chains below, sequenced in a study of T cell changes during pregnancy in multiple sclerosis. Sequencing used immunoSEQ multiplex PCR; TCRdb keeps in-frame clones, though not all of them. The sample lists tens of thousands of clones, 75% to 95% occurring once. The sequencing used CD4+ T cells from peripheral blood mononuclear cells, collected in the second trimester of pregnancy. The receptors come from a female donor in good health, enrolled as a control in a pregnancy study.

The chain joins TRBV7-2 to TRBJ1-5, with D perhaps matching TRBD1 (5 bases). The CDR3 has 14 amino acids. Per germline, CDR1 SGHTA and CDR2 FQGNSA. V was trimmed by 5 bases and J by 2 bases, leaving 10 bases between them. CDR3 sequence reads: CASSRLGGNQPQHF. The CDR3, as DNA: TGTGCCAGCAGCCGCTTAGGGGGCAATCAGCCCCAGCATTTT.

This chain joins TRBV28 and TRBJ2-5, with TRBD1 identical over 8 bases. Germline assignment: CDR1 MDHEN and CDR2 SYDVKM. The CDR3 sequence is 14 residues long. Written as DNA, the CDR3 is TGTGGGGCGGCAGGGGGCGCGGGCCAAGAGACCCAGTACTTC. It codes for CGAAGGAGQETQYF.

This CDR3 reads CASSYPKINSNYGYTF. DNA for the CDR3: TGTGCCAGCAGTTACCCTAAGATTAACTCTAACTATGGCTACACCTTC. The J gene is TRBJ1-2, the V gene TRBV6-6; no clear D gene. Germline CDR1 is MNHNY and CDR2 is SVGAGI (reference sequence). The CDR3 runs to 16 residues. Trimming cost V 2 bases and J 0 bases, with 13 bases left between them.

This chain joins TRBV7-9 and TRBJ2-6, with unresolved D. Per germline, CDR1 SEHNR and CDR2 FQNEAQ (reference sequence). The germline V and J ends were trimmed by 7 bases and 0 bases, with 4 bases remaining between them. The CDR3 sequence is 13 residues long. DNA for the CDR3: TGTGCCAGCACGGTCTCTGGGGCCAACGTCCTGACTTTC. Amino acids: CASTVSGANVLTF.

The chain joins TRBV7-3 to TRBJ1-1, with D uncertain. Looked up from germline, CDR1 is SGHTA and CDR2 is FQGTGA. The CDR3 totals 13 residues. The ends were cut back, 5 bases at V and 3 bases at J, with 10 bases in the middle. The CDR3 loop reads CASSLLRDTEAFF. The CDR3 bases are TGTGCCAGCAGCCTACTACGGGACACTGAAGCTTTCTTT.

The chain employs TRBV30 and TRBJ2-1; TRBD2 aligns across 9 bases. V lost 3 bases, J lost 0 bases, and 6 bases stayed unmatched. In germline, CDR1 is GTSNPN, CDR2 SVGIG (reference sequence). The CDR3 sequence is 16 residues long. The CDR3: CAWRAERGDSYNEQFF. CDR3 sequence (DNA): TGTGCCTGGAGAGCCGAGCGGGGGGACTCCTACAATGAGCAGTTCTTC.

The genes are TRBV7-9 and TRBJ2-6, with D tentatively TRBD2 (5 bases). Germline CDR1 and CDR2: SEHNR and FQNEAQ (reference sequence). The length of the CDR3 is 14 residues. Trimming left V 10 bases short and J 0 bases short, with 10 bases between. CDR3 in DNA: TGTGCCATTTTAGAGGGCTCTGGGGCCAACGTCCTGACTTTC. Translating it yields CAILEGSGANVLTF.

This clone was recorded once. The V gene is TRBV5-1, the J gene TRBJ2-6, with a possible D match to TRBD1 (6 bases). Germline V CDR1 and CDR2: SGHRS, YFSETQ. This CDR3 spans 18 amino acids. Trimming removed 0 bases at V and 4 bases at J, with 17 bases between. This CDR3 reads CASSLAPDSRGGANVLTF. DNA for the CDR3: TGCGCCAGCAGCTTGGCACCGGACAGCCGTGGGGGGGCCAACGTCCTGACTTTC.

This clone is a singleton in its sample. CDR3 amino acids: CASSLARLGQETQYF. In DNA form, the CDR3 reads TGTGCCAGCAGTTTGGCCCGACTAGGCCAAGAGACCCAGTACTTC. The chain recombines TRBV27 with TRBJ2-5, with D maybe TRBD2 (6 bases). CDR1 and CDR2 (germline): MNHEY, SMNVEV (reference sequence). V dropped 3 bases and J dropped 1 base, with 12 bases sitting between them. This CDR3 contains 15 residues.